Following are 9 T cell receptor delta chains from one sample sequenced in a study of gamma-delta T cells after stem cell transplantation. TCRdb re-analyzed the RT-PCR reads via CATT. This table holds over 5,000 delta-chain clones, around 1.9% found once. Sequencing used gamma-delta T cells. The receptors were gathered from a human donor. It is not recorded whose cells these are; they may come from a transplant donor.

This clone was counted only a few times. This likely came from a read error, as a far larger clone is one base away. Different DNA sequences within this sample yield the same CDR3. The rearrangement links TRDV2 to TRDJ1; 7 bases are shared with TRDD3. J was trimmed by 0 bases and V by 3 bases; bases with no gene match: 15. The germline V gene has CDR1 GEAIGNYY and CDR2 EKD. The CDR3 runs to 18 residues. As DNA, the CDR3 is TGTGCCTGTGACGCCTTGGGGGACCTGATTCCGTACACCGATAAACTCATCTTT. As protein: CACDALGDLIPYTDKLIF.

Note on this clone: This DNA translates differently at residue 10 from the TCRdb protein, which is that of a much larger clone; a read error is likely, and the protein shown is the DNA's own translation. The chain uses TRDV2 and TRDJ1; 10 positions match TRDD3. Looked up from germline, CDR1 is GEAIGNYY and CDR2 is EKD. The CDR3 contains 16 residues. V dropped 3 bases and J dropped 3; count of bases not matched to a gene: 9. CDR3 coding DNA: TGTGCCTGTGACGCATTAACTGGGGGATGCGCCGATAAACTCATCTTT. It codes for CACDALTGGCADKLIF.

This clone has a handful of counts. The mismatch at residue 12 between this DNA's translation and the TCRdb protein of a much larger clone likely reflects a read error; the protein shown is translated from the DNA. The rearrangement links TRDV2 to TRDJ1; possibly TRDD3 for D (6 bases). V lost 0 bases to trimming and J lost 3 bases, with 19 bases between them. Germline-derived CDR1 and CDR2 are GEAIGNYY and EKD. The CDR3 extends over 17 amino acids. The CDR3 loop reads CACDTLGGPRNADKLIF. DNA of the CDR3: TGTGCCTGTGACACCCTTGGGGGCCCCAGGAACGCCGATAAACTCATCTTT.

Details on this clone: A much bigger clone sits one base away, suggesting this may be a read error. The V call is TRDV2, the J call TRDJ1; D possibly corresponds to TRDD2 (5 bases). This CDR3 is built from 21 residues. V shed 0 bases and J shed 0 bases, with 28 bases lying between them. In germline, CDR1 is GEAIGNYY, CDR2 EKD. The DNA for the CDR3 is TGTGCCTGTGACACCGTGCTAGACCCTTCGCTAAATCCTTTGTACACCGATAAACTCATCTTT. It is translated as CACDTVLDPSLNPLYTDKLIF.

Concerning this clone itself: This DNA translates differently at residue 3 from the TCRdb protein, which is that of a much larger clone; a read error is likely, and the protein shown is the DNA's own translation. The chain joins TRDV2 to TRDJ2, with D perhaps TRDD3 (5 bases). Germline loops: CDR1 GEAIGNYY, CDR2 EKD. The CDR3 is 19 amino acids. The CDR3 protein is CARDTGGLLRGRSAAQLFF. As DNA, the CDR3 is TGTGCCCGTGACACTGGCGGACTCCTCAGGGGGCGTTCAGCAGCACAACTCTTCTTT.

This clone is medium-sized in the sample. Other DNA sequences within the sample encode an identical CDR3. The chain employs TRDV2 and TRDJ3; 10 bases match TRDD3. The CDR3 has 21 residues. With 2 bases clipped from V and 0 bases from J, the junction kept 12 bases outside the gene matches. Germline V gene lookup returns CDR1 GEAIGNYY and CDR2 EKD. In DNA form, the CDR3 reads TGTGCCTGTGACAGCGCTACTGGGGGATCTCGGAGCTCCTGGGACACCCGACAGATGTTTTTC. This sequence encodes CACDSATGGSRSSWDTRQMFF.

This clone is large by share. Other DNA sequences in this sample translate to the same CDR3. The rearrangement links TRDV2 to TRDJ1, with D perhaps matching TRDD3 (6 bases). The length of the CDR3 is 16 residues. Germline V CDR1 and CDR2: GEAIGNYY, EKD. V gave up 2 bases and J gave up 2 bases, with 17 bases separating them. This CDR3 reads CACDMVGGPWTDKLIF. As DNA, the CDR3 is TGTGCCTGTGACATGGTTGGGGGTCCTTGGACCGATAAACTCATCTTT.

Turning to this clone: A read error likely explains why the TCRdb protein, taken from a much larger clone, differs from this DNA's translation at residue 8; the protein shown is translated from the DNA. The identical CDR3 is also encoded by other nucleotide sequences in the sample. This chain connects TRDV2 to TRDJ3; weak D call: TRDD3 (6 bases). CDR1 GEAIGNYY and CDR2 EKD come from the germline V gene. This CDR3 contains 18 residues. Trimming took off 0 bases at V and 0 bases at J, with 11 bases between the two ends. CDR3 residues: CACDTVGGSSWDTRQMFF. The CDR3 DNA reads as TGTGCCTGTGACACCGTGGGGGGCAGCTCCTGGGACACCCGACAGATGTTTTTC.

This clone was seen a few times. The translation of this DNA and the TCRdb protein of a much larger clone differ at residue 8, probably owing to a read error; the protein shown here is translated from the DNA. The chain combines TRDV2 with TRDJ1; 8 bases agree with TRDD3. The V gene end was trimmed by 4 bases and the J gene end by 0 bases; junction bases not matched to a gene: 15. CDR3 size: 18 residues. Germline CDR1 reads GEAIGNYY; CDR2 reads EKD. CDR3 DNA sequence: TGTGCCTGTGATCCACTACTGAGGGATACGGCGTACACCGATAAACTCATCTTT. Residues: CACDPLLRDTAYTDKLIF.